Below are 24 T cell receptor beta chains sequenced from a single sample in a study of control samples from healthy donors and cancer patients. Data came from immunoSEQ multiplex PCR; TCRdb stores just in-frame clones and leaves some out. Of 400,000 to 500,000 clones listed, 80% to 95% were seen once; the top ten hold 6% to 7%. Sequencing used PBMCs. The receptors originated from a man in his forties or fifties with head and neck cancer.

This sequence joins TRBV3-1 (or the pseudogene TRBV3-2) and TRBJ2-2; 8 bases map to TRBD1. After removal of 5 bases from V and 9 bases from J, the junction contained 11 bases not matched to a gene. Germline V gene lookup returns CDR1 LGHDT and CDR2 YNNKEL (reference sequence). This CDR3 is 15 amino acids long. The CDR3 sequence is CASSVGQGVLWELFF. The CDR3 bases are TGTGCCAGCAGCGTCGGACAGGGCGTTCTCTGGGAGCTGTTTTTT.

The rearrangement uses TRBV19 and TRBJ2-3; unclear D gene. This CDR3 contains 12 residues. V was shortened by 7 bases and J by 2 bases, with 7 bases between the two germline ends. Per the germline V gene, CDR1 is LNHDA and CDR2 is SQIVND (reference sequence). Written as DNA, the CDR3 is TGTGCCAGTAAAAAAGACACAGATACGCAGTATTTT. Amino acid sequence: CASKKDTDTQYF.

This chain links TRBV28 with TRBJ1-5; 7 bases are a match to TRBD1. Germline V lookup: CDR1 MDHEN, CDR2 SYDVKM. V dropped 2 bases and J dropped 5; count of bases not matched to a gene: 3. This CDR3 region has 14 residues. The CDR3 nucleotides read TGTGCCAGCAGTTTAAACAGGGGTTATCAGCCCCAGCATTTT. The encoded protein is CASSLNRGYQPQHF.

The V and J genes are TRBV30 and TRBJ1-2; D is possibly TRBD1 (5 bases). The V end was cut by 5 bases, the J end by 0 bases, with 10 bases between. Germline lookup yields CDR1 GTSNPN and CDR2 SVGIG (reference sequence). The CDR3 contains 13 residues. CDR3 loop: CAWVAGANYGYTF. The CDR3 DNA is TGTGCCTGGGTTGCGGGGGCTAACTATGGCTACACCTTC.

The chain has TRBV6-5 and TRBJ1-2, with 7 positions matching TRBD1. CDR1 MNHEY and CDR2 SVGAGI come from the germline V gene. V was clipped by 8 bases and J by 5 bases; unmatched bases: 5. The CDR3 totals 12 residues. CDR3 residues: CASADRAYGYTF. The CDR3 DNA reads TGTGCCAGCGCTGACAGGGCTTATGGCTACACCTTC.

CDR3 in amino acids: CASSGRPDSPLHF. Written as DNA, the CDR3 is TGCGCCAGCAGTGGACGGCCAGATTCACCCCTCCACTTT. The rearrangement uses TRBV10-1 and TRBJ1-6, with D unclear. V lost 4 bases, J lost 8 bases, and 9 bases lay in between. CDR3 size: 13 residues. Germline CDR1 reads WNHNN; CDR2 reads SYGVQD (reference sequence).

This chain links TRBV27 with TRBJ1-4, with D perhaps TRBD1 (5 bases). Per the germline V gene, CDR1 is MNHEY and CDR2 is SMNVEV (reference sequence). The length of the CDR3 is 14 residues. Trimming shortened V by 3 bases and J by 5 bases, and 10 bases separated the two germline ends. The CDR3 region has the DNA TGTGCCAGCAGTTTTAACGGGGGGAATGAAAAACTGTTTTTT. Amino acid sequence: CASSFNGGNEKLFF.

This chain links TRBV7-3 with TRBJ2-1; TRBD2 agrees at 9 bases. CDR3 size: 16 residues. Germline V gives CDR1 SGHTA, CDR2 FQGTGA. V lost 5 bases to trimming and J lost 2 bases; unmatched junction nucleotides: 7. DNA for the CDR3: TGTGCCAGCAGCCCACGGCTAGCGGGGACCTACAATGAGCAGTTCTTC. This encodes CASSPRLAGTYNEQFF. Based on the CDR3 plus reference TRBV7-3 and TRBJ2-1, the full variable domain is GAGVSQTPSNKVTEKGKYVELRCDPISGHTALYWYRQSLGQGPEFLIYFQGTGAADDSGLPNDRFFAVRPEGSVSTLKIQRTERGDSAVYLCASSPRLAGTYNEQFFGPGTRLTVL.

DNA for the CDR3: TGTGCCAGCAGTTACACGGTCGACAGGTCGATCTACGAGCAGTACTTC. This codes for CASSYTVDRSIYEQYF. This chain connects TRBV6-5 to TRBJ2-7; tentative D call: TRBD1 (6 bases). This CDR3 contains 16 residues. The V and J ends lost 2 bases and 3 bases respectively, with 17 bases between them. Germline CDR1 reads MNHEY; CDR2 reads SVGAGI.

J is TRBJ1-2 and V is TRBV4-2, with 7 bases fitting TRBD1. J was trimmed by 7 bases and V by 4 bases; bases with no gene match: 12. Per the germline V gene, CDR1 is LGHNA and CDR2 is YNFKEQ. The CDR3 has 15 amino acids. The CDR3: CASSPIWGQSFGYTF. CDR3 DNA sequence: TGTGCCAGCAGCCCCATATGGGGACAGTCCTTTGGCTACACCTTC.

CDR3 protein: CASSYSEDTQYF. DNA of the CDR3: TGCGCCAGCAGCTATAGTGAAGATACGCAGTATTTT. The chain couples TRBV5-1 to TRBJ2-3; no clear D. The germline V gene has CDR1 SGHRS and CDR2 YFSETQ. There are 12 residues in the CDR3. V gave up 3 bases and J gave up 5 bases, with 7 bases separating them.

The gene calls are TRBV18 and TRBJ1-5; the match to TRBD1 covers 9 bases. Germline CDR1 is KGHSH and CDR2 is LQKENI. With 3 bases clipped from V and 7 bases from J, the junction kept 10 bases outside the gene matches. The CDR3 is 16 residues long. Here the CDR3 DNA reads TGTGCCAGCTCACCTTCCGGGACAGGGCAACTACAGCCCCAGCATTTT. It translates to CASSPSGTGQLQPQHF.

The chain couples TRBV9 to TRBJ1-4; D is unresolved. V lost 3 bases, J lost 6 bases, and 15 bases lay in between. Germline CDR1 is SGDLS and CDR2 is YYNGEE. The CDR3 is 15 residues long. CDR3 coding DNA: TGTGCCAGCAGCGCCACGGGCCCGGGCGATGAAAAACTGTTTTTT. It codes for CASSATGPGDEKLFF.

This chain joins TRBV11-2 and TRBJ2-3; 7 nucleotides align to TRBD2. This CDR3 contains 12 residues. Germline-derived CDR1 and CDR2 are SGHAT and FQNNGV. In DNA, the CDR3 is TGTGGGGCGCGGGGGACCCCAGATACGCAGTATTTT. It codes for CGARGTPDTQYF.

This clone showed up just once. The chain recombines TRBV30 with TRBJ1-2; D is uncertain. CDR1 GTSNPN and CDR2 SVGIG come from the germline V gene (reference sequence). V gave up 0 bases and J gave up 6 bases, with 8 bases separating them. The CDR3 sequence is 12 residues long. The CDR3 loop is CAWSVYSDGYTF. For the CDR3, the DNA is TGTGCCTGGAGTGTTTATTCGGATGGCTACACCTTC. Complete variable domain (other parts from reference TRBV30 and TRBJ1-2): SQTIHQWPATLVQPVGSPLSLECTVEGTSNPNLYWYRQAAGRGLQLLFYSVGIGQISSEVPQNLSASRPQDRQFILSSKKLLLSDSGFYLCAWSVYSDGYTFGSGTRLTVV.

The chain has TRBV10-1 and TRBJ2-5; TRBD1 is a possible D gene (5 bases). CDR1 WNHNN and CDR2 SYGVQD come from the germline V gene (reference sequence). The CDR3 is 13 residues long. The V gene lost 5 bases and the J gene lost 2 bases, with 9 bases spanning the gap. The CDR3 protein is CASSRTSQETQYF. CDR3 nucleotides: TGCGCCAGCAGTCGGACATCGCAAGAGACCCAGTACTTC.

The V gene is TRBV19, the J gene TRBJ2-1, with a possible D match to TRBD2 (5 bases). In germline, CDR1 is LNHDA, CDR2 SQIVND (reference sequence). Trimming shortened V by 8 bases and J by 0 bases, and 14 bases separated the two germline ends. The CDR3 extends over 15 amino acids. In nucleotides, the CDR3 is TGTGCCAGTCGCCCTCCTGGGAGCTCCTACAATGAGCAGTTCTTC. It specifies CASRPPGSSYNEQFF.

V usage is TRBV15 and J usage is TRBJ2-6; D might be TRBD1 or TRBD2, each matching 5 bases. The CDR3 contains 16 residues. Germline CDR1 is LNHNV and CDR2 is YYDKDF (reference sequence). With 0 bases removed from V and 0 bases from J, the gap between germline ends came to 6 bases. Here the CDR3 reads CATSRDGGSGANVLTF. The DNA for the CDR3 is TGTGCCACCAGCAGAGATGGGGGCTCTGGGGCCAACGTCCTGACTTTC.

This chain joins TRBV5-4 and TRBJ2-2; 8 bases fit TRBD1. CDR3 length: 15 amino acids. Germline-derived CDR1 and CDR2 are SGHNT and YYREEE (reference sequence). The trim removed 4 bases at V and 0 bases at J, leaving 2 bases unmatched. The CDR3 loop reads CASSKDRANTGELFF. CDR3 bases: TGTGCCAGCAGCAAGGACAGGGCGAACACCGGGGAGCTGTTTTTT.

This clone was seen a single time. The rearrangement uses TRBV28 and TRBJ1-4, with D perhaps TRBD1 (5 bases). This CDR3 has 13 residues. The germline gives CDR1 MDHEN, CDR2 SYDVKM. V was cut by 10 bases and J by 7 bases, with 16 bases left in between. The CDR3 DNA follows: TGTGCCATAAACAGCCAGGGTGGTGAAAAACTGTTTTTT. Encoded protein: CAINSQGGEKLFF.

The chain carries TRBV27 and TRBJ2-1; 9 nucleotides agree with TRBD2. J gave up 4 bases and V 4 bases, and 5 bases lay outside the gene matches. CDR1 is MNHEY, CDR2 SMNVEV, per germline (reference sequence). This CDR3 has 15 amino acids. Written as DNA, the CDR3 is TGTGCCAGCAGTTCCATAGCGGGAGAGTACAATGAGCAGTTCTTC. The encoded protein is CASSSIAGEYNEQFF.

The CDR3 region is CASSPEGAFSYEQYF. The CDR3 nucleotides are TGTGCCAGCAGCCCCGAGGGAGCGTTCTCCTACGAGCAGTACTTC. The rearrangement joins TRBV6-5 to TRBJ2-7; TRBD2 is a possible D gene (5 bases). V dropped 6 bases and J dropped 0 bases, with 15 bases sitting between them. CDR1 and CDR2 from the germline V gene are MNHEY and SVGAGI. The CDR3 has 15 amino acids.

V and J are TRBV3-1 (or the pseudogene TRBV3-2) and TRBJ2-7, with 7 nucleotides matching TRBD1. The CDR3 covers 14 residues. Germline values: CDR1 LGHDT, CDR2 YNNKEL (reference sequence). The V and J ends lost 7 bases and 2 bases, in that order; junction bases with no gene match: 8. The CDR3 nucleotides are TGTGCCAGCACCTCGGGGCAGGGGGCCTACGAGCAGTACTTC. Encoded protein: CASTSGQGAYEQYF.

The chain uses TRBV11-3 and TRBJ2-3; TRBD2 matches 8 bases. The CDR3 totals 12 residues. Germline V CDR1 and CDR2: SGHNT, YENEEA. The V gene end was trimmed by 2 bases and the J gene end by 9 bases; junction bases not matched to a gene: 1. The CDR3 reads CASSLSGGTQYF. The CDR3 DNA reads as TGTGCCAGCAGCTTAAGCGGGGGCACGCAGTATTTT.